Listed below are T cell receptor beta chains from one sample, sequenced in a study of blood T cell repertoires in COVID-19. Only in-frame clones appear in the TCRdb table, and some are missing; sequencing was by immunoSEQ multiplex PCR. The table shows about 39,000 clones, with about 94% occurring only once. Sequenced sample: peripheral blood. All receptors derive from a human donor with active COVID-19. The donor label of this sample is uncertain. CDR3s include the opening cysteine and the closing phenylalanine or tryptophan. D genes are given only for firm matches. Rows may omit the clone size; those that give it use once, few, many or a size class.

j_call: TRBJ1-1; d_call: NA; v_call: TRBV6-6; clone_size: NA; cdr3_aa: CASSYAVTEAFF; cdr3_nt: TGTGCCAGCAGTTATGCGGTAACTGAAGCTTTCTTT
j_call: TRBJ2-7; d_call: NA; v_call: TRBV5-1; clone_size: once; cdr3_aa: CASSLDSLSYEQYF; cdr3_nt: TGCGCCAGCAGCTTGGACAGCTTATCCTACGAGCAGTACTTC
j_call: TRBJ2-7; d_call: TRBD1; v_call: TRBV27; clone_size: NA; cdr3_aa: CASSFLRDVGQGSSYEQYF; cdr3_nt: TGTGCCAGCAGTTTCCTCAGAGATGTAGGACAGGGGTCATCCTACGAGCAGTACTTC
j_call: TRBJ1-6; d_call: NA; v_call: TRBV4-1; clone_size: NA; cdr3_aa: CASSGGRYNSPLHF; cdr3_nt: TGCGCCAGCAGTGGAGGGAGGTATAATTCACCCCTCCACTTT
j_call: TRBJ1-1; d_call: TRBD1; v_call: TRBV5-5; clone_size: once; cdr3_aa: CAGSLRQGAGNTEAFF; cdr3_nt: TGTGCCGGCAGCTTGCGACAGGGGGCCGGCAACACTGAAGCTTTCTTT
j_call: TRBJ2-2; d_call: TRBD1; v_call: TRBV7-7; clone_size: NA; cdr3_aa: CASSTDRGPGELFF; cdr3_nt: TGTGCCAGCAGCACGGACAGGGGGCCCGGGGAGCTGTTTTTT
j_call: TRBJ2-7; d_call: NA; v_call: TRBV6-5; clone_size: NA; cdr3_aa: CASSSHSYEQYF; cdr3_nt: TGTGCCAGCAGTTCCCACAGCTACGAGCAGTACTTC
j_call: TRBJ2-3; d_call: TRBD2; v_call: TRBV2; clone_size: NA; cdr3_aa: CASSPGLAVTDTQYF; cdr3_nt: TGTGCCAGCAGTCCGGGGCTAGCGGTCACAGATACGCAGTATTTT
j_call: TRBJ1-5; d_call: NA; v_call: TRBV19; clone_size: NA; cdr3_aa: CASSDTINQPQHF; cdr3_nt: TGTGCCAGTAGCGATACAATCAATCAGCCCCAGCATTTT
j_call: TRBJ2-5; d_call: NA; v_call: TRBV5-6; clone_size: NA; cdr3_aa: CASSLGTLLGQYF; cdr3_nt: TGTGCCAGCAGCTTGGGGACATTATTGGGCCAGTACTTC
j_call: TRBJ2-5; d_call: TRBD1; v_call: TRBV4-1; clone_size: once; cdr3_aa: CASSQDIGQGQETQYF; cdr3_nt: TGCGCCAGCAGCCAAGATATCGGACAGGGTCAAGAGACCCAGTACTTC
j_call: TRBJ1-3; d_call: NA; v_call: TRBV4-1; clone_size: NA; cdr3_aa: CASSQEQPTSGNTIYF; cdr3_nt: TGCGCCAGCAGCCAAGAACAGCCAACCTCTGGAAACACCATATATTTT
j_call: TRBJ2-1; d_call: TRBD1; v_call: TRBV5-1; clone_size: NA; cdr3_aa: CASSLGTGNEQFF; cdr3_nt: TGCGCCAGCAGCCTGGGGACAGGGAATGAGCAGTTCTTC